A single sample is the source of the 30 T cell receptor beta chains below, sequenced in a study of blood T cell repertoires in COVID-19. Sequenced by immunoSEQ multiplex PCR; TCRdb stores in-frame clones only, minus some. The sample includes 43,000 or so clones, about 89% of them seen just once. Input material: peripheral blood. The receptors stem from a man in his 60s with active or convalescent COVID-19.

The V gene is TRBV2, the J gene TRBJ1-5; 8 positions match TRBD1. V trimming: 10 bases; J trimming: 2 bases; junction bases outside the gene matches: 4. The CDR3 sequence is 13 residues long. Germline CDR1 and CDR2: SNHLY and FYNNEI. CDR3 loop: CATQGAGNQPQHF. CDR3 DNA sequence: TGTGCCACCCAGGGGGCGGGCAATCAGCCCCAGCATTTT.

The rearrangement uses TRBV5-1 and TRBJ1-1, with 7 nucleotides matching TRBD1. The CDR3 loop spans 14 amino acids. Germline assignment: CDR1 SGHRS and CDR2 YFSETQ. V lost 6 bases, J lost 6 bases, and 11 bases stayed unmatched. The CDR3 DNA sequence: TGCGCCAGCACCGTGGGACAGCTTTGGGCTGAAGCTTTCTTT. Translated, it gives CASTVGQLWAEAFF.

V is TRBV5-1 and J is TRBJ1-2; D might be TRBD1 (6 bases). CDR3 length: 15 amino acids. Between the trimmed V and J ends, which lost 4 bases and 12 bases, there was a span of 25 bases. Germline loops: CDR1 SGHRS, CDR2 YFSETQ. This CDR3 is CASSGPTDGRGSDTF. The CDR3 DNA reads TGCGCCAGCAGCGGACCGACCGACGGCAGGGGATCCGACACCTTC.

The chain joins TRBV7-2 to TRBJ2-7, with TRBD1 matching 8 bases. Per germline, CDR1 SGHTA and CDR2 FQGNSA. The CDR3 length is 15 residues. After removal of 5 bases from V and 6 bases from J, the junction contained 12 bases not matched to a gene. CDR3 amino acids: CASSQDRETSGEQYF. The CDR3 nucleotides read TGTGCCAGCAGCCAGGACAGGGAGACGTCTGGCGAGCAGTACTTC.

The CDR3 DNA follows: TGTGCCAGTAGTATACTCGGCACTGAAGCTTTCTTT. Protein: CASSILGTEAFF. This chain links TRBV19 with TRBJ1-1; no reliable D call. The CDR3 spans 12 residues. Germline values: CDR1 LNHDA, CDR2 SQIVND (reference sequence). The V gene lost 2 bases and the J gene lost 4 bases, with 5 bases spanning the gap.

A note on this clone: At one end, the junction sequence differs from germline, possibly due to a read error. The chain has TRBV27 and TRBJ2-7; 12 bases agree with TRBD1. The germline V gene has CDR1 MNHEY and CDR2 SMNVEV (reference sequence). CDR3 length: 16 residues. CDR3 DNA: TGTGCCAGCAGTTTATCGGAGGGACAGGGGGCGGTTCGATGGTTCTTC. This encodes CASSLSEGQGAVRWFF.

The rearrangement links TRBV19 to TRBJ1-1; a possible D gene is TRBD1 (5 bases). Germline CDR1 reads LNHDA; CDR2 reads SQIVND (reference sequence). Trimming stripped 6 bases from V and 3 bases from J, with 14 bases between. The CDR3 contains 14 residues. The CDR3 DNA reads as TGTGCCAGTAGGGCAAGGGGCCAGGACACTGAAGCTTTCTTT. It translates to CASRARGQDTEAFF.

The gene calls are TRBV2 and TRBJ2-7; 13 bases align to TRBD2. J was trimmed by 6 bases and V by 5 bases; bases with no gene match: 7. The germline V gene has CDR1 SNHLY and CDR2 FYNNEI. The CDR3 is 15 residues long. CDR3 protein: CASSSRLAGGSEQYF. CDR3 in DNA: TGTGCCAGCAGTTCAAGACTAGCGGGGGGCTCCGAGCAGTACTTC.

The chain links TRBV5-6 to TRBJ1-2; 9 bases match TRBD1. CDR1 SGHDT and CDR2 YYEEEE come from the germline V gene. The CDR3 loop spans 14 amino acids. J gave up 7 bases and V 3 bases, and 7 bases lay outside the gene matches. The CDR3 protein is CASSSLLDRGGYTF. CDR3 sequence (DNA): TGTGCCAGCAGCTCCCTGCTGGACAGGGGTGGCTACACCTTC.

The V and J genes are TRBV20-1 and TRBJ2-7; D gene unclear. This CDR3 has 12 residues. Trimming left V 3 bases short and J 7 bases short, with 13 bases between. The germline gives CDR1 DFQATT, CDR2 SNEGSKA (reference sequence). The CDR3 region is CSASLSVFEQYF. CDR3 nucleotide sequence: TGCAGTGCTAGTCTGTCAGTCTTTGAGCAGTACTTC.

The CDR3 here is CASSQDIGTSLVGELFF. The DNA of the CDR3 is TGTGCCAGCAGCCAAGATATTGGGACTAGCTTAGTCGGGGAGCTGTTTTTT. The chain joins TRBV4-2 to TRBJ2-2, with TRBD2 identical over 9 bases. The CDR3 sequence is 17 residues long. V trimming: 0 bases; J trimming: 7 bases; junction bases outside the gene matches: 9. The germline CDR1 and CDR2 sequences are LGHNA and YNFKEQ.

The CDR3 spells CASSLPPGSSTDTQYF. CDR3 nucleotides: TGTGCCAGCAGCTTGCCCCCTGGGAGTAGCACAGATACGCAGTATTTT. This chain uses TRBV5-4 with TRBJ2-3, with D possibly TRBD2 on 5 matching bases. The germline V and J ends were trimmed by 1 base and 0 bases, with 12 bases remaining between them. This CDR3 has 16 residues. The germline V gene encodes CDR1 SGHNT and CDR2 YYREEE (reference sequence).

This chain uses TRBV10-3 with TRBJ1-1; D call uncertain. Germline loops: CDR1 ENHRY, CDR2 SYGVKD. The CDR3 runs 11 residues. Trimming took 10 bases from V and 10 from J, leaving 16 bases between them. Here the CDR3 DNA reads TGTGCCACCGCTGGGGAGGGAGGAGCTTTCTTT. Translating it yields CATAGEGGAFF.

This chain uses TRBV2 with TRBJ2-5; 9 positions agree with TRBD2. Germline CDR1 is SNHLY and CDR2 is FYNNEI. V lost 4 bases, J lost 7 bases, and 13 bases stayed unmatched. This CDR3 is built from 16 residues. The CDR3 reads CASSGASGVIGGTQYF. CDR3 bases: TGTGCCAGCAGTGGGGCTAGCGGGGTGATTGGGGGGACCCAGTACTTC.

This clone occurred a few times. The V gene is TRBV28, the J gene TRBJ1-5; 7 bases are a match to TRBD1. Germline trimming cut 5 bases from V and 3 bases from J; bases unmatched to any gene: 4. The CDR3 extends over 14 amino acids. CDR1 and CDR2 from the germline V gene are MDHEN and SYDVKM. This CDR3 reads CASSLRGNNQPQHF. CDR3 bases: TGTGCCAGCAGTCTCAGGGGGAACAATCAGCCCCAGCATTTT.

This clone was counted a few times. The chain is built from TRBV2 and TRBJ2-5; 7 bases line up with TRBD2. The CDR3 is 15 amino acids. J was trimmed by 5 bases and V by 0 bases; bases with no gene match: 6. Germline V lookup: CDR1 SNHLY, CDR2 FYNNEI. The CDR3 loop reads CASSEALAVRETQYF. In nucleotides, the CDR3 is TGTGCCAGCAGTGAAGCGCTAGCGGTGCGGGAGACCCAGTACTTC.

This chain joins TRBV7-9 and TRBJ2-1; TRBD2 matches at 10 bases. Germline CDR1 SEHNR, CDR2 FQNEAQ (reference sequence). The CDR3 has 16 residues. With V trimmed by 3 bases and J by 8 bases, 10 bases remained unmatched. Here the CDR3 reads CASSFATSGAGDEQFF. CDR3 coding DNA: TGTGCCAGCAGCTTCGCAACTAGCGGGGCGGGCGATGAGCAGTTCTTC.

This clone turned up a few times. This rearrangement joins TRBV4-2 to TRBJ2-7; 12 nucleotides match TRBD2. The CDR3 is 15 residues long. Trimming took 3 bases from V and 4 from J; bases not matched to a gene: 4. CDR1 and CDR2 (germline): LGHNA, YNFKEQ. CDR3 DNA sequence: TGTGCCAGCAGCCAGCTAGCGGGGGGGCCGTACGAGCAGTACTTC. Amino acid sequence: CASSQLAGGPYEQYF.

CDR3 nucleotides: TGCGCCAGCAGCACAGCTCAAGAGACCCAGTACTTC. This sequence encodes CASSTAQETQYF. This chain connects TRBV4-1 to TRBJ2-5; D unclear. V was trimmed by 5 bases and J by 2 bases, leaving 6 bases between them. The germline V gene encodes CDR1 MGHRA and CDR2 YSYEKL. The CDR3 has 12 residues.

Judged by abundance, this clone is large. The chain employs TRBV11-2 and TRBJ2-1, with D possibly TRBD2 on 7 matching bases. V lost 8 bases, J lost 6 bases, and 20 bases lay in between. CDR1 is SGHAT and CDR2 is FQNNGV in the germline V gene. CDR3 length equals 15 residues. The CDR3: CASRGGGRGGNEQFF. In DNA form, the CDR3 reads TGTGCCAGCCGAGGGGGGGGCAGGGGAGGCAATGAGCAGTTCTTC.

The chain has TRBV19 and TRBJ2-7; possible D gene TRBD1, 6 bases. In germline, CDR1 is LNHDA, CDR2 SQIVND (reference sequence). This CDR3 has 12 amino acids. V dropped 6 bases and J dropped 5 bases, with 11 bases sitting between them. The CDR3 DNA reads TGTGCCAGTAGAGGCAGGGGACACGAGCAGTACTTC. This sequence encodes CASRGRGHEQYF.

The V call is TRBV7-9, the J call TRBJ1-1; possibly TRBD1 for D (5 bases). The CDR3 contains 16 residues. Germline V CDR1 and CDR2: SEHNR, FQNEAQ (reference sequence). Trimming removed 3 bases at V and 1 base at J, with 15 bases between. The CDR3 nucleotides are TGTGCCAGCAGCTTTTTGGGGGGGACCACGAACACTGAAGCTTTCTTT. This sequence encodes CASSFLGGTTNTEAFF.

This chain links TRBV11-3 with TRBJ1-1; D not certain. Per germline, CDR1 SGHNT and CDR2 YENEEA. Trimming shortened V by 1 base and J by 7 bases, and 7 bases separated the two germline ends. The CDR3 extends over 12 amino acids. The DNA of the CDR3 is TGTGCCAGCAGCTTAGGGGCGGGTGAAGCTTTCTTT. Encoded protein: CASSLGAGEAFF.

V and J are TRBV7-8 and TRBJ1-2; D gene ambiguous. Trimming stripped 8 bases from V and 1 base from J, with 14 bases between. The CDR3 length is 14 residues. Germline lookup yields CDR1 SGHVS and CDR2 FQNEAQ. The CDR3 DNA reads TGTGCCAGCGGCGACACGGCGTTTAACTATGGCTACACCTTC. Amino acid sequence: CASGDTAFNYGYTF. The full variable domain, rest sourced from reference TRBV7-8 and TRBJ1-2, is GAGVSQSPRYKVAKRGQDVALRCDPISGHVSLFWYQQALGQGPEFLTYFQNEAQLDKSGLPSDRFFAERPEGSVSTLKIQRTQQEDSAVYLCASGDTAFNYGYTFGSGTRLTVV.

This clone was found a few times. CDR3 nucleotide sequence: TGTGCCAGCAGTGAAGCGCTTCGAGGGTTGGCTGAAGCTTTCTTT. It is translated as CASSEALRGLAEAFF. The rearrangement joins TRBV2 to TRBJ1-1; D gene unclear. V lost 0 bases and J 6 bases, leaving 14 bases between the germline ends. Germline CDR1 reads SNHLY; CDR2 reads FYNNEI. CDR3 length: 15 residues.

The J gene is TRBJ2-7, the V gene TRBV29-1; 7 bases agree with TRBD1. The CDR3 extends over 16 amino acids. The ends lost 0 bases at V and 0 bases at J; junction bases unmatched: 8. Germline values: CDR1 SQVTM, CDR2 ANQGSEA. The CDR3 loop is CSVEDRGKGASYEQYF. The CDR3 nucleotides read TGCAGCGTTGAAGACCGTGGAAAGGGGGCCTCCTACGAGCAGTACTTC.

The CDR3 loop is CASSLREESGELFF. DNA of the CDR3: TGTGCCAGCAGCTTACGGGAGGAATCCGGGGAGCTGTTTTTT. The chain joins TRBV7-3 to TRBJ2-2, with 7 positions matching TRBD2. From germline, CDR1 is SGHTA and CDR2 FQGTGA. The CDR3 totals 14 residues. The ends lost 2 bases at V and 6 bases at J; junction bases unmatched: 3.

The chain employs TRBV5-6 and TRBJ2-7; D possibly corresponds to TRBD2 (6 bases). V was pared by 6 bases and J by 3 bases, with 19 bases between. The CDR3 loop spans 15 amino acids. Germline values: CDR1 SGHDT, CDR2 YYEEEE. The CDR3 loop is CASTFAPGTRYEQYF. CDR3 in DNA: TGTGCCAGCACCTTTGCCCCGGGGACTCGCTACGAGCAGTACTTC. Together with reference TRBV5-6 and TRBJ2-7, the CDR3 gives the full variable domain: DAGVTQSPTHLIKTRGQQVTLRCSPKSGHDTVSWYQQALGQGPQFIFQYYEEEERQRGNFPDRFSGHQFPNYSSELNVNALLLGDSALYLCASTFAPGTRYEQYFGPGTRLTVT.

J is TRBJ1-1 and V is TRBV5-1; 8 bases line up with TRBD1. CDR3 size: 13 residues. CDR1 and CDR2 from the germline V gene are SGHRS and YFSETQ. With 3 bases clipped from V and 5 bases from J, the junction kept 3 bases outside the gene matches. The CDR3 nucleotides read TGCGCCAGCAGCTCGACAGGGGAAACTGAAGCTTTCTTT. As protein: CASSSTGETEAFF.

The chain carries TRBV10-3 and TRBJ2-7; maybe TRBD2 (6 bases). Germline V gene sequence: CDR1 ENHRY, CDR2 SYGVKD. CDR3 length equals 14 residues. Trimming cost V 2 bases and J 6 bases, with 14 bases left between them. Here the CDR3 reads CAISEKTGDPEQYF. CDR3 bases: TGTGCCATCAGTGAGAAAACGGGGGACCCCGAGCAGTACTTC.